This T cell receptor beta chain was obtained from a study of cytomegalovirus exposure and HLA in healthy donors. Measured with immunoSEQ multiplex PCR; TCRdb has only the in-frame clones, and not every one. The sample holds more than 250,000 clones, 90% seen once. About this clone: Its antigen remains unidentified. Other nucleotide sequences in the sample specify the same CDR3.

Overall study results and limits: That first-cohort TCR clusters tended to co-occur in the 100 to 150 validation repertoires was found in a later analysis. Per published reports, the classifier diagnosed cytomegalovirus status with high specificity and sensitivity.

Trimming left V 5 bases short and J 6 bases short, with 9 bases between. The CDR3 covers 12 residues. From germline, CDR1 is SGHNT and CDR2 YENEEA. This clonotype originated in a woman in her thirties in good health and CMV-seronegative. Sequenced: PBMCs. This chain connects TRBV11-3 to TRBJ2-3; D not resolved. The CDR3 region is CASSPRLDTQYF. For the CDR3, the DNA is TGTGCCAGCAGCCCAAGACTGGATACGCAGTATTTT.